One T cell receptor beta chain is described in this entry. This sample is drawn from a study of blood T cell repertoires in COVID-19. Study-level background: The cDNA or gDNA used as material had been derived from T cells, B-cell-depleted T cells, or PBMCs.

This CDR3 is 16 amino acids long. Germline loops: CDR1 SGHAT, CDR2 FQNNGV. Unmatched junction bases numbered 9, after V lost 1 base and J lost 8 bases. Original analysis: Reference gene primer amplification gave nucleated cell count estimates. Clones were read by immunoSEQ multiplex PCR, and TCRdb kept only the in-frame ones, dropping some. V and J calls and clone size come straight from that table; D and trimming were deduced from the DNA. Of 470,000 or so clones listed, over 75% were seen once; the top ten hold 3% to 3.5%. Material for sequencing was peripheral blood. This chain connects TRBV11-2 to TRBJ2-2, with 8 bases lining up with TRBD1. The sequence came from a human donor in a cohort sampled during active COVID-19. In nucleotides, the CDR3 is TGTGCCAGCAGCTTAGGTGGGACAGGCAAGACGGGGGAGCTGTTTTTT. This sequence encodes CASSLGGTGKTGELFF.